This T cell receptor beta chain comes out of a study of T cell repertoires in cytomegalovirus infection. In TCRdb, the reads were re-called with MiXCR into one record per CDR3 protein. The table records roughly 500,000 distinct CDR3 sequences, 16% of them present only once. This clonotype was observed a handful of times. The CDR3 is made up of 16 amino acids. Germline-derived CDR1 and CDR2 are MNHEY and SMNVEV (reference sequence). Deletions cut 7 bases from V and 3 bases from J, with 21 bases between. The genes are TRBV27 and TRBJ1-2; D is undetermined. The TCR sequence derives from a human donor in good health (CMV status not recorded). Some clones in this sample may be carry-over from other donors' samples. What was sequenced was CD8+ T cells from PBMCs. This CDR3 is CASKRGAAPIYYGYTF. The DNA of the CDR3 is TGTGCCAGCAAGAGAGGAGCCGCGCCCATTTACTATGGCTACACCTTC.